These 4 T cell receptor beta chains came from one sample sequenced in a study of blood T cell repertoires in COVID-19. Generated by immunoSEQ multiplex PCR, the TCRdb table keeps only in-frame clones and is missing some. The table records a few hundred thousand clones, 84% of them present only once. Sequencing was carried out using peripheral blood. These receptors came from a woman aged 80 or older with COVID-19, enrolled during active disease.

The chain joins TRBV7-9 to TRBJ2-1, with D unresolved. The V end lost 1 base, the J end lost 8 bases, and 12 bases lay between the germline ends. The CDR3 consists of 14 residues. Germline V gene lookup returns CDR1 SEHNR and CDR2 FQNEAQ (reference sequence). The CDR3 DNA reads TGTGCCAGCAGCTTAGAATGGGTTGCGGATGAGCAGTTCTTC. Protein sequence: CASSLEWVADEQFF.

This CDR3 reads CASSPQQVPSALHF. The CDR3 DNA is TGTGCCAGCAGTCCCCAGCAGGTCCCCTCGGCCCTCCACTTT. The gene calls are TRBV6-5 and TRBJ1-6; D gene uncertain. The CDR3 contains 14 residues. CDR1 and CDR2 from the germline V gene are MNHEY and SVGAGI. V lost 5 bases, J lost 14 bases, and 19 bases lay in between.

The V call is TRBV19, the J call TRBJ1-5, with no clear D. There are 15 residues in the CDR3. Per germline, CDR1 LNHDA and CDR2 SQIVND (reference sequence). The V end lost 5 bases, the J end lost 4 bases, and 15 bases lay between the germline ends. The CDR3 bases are TGTGCCAGTAGTCGGGTGGCCTCGACGAATCAGCCCCAGCATTTT. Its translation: CASSRVASTNQPQHF.

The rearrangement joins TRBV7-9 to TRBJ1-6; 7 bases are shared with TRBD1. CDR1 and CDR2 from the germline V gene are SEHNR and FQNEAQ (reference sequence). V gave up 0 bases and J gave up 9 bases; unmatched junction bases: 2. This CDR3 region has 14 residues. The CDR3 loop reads CASSLAGGVSPLHF. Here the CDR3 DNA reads TGTGCCAGCAGCTTAGCAGGGGGCGTTTCACCCCTCCACTTT.